This T cell receptor beta chain derives from a study of blood T cell repertoires in COVID-19. Study context: Collection of acute and convalescent COVID-19 samples took place in the United States, Italy and Spain.

Study processing details: By means of reference gene primer amplification, nucleated cell counts were estimated. Method: immunoSEQ multiplex PCR; TCRdb's copy keeps in-frame clones and lacks some. V and J calls and clone size are as listed in that table; D and trimming were resolved from the DNA. The sample consists of 240,000 or so clones, roughly four fifths of them appearing once. Seattle patients were enrolled while actively infected and followed longitudinally. Trimming took 0 bases from V and 8 from J, leaving 15 bases between them. The germline CDR1 and CDR2 sequences are LNHNV and YYDKDF (reference sequence). The CDR3 is 15 amino acids.

The rearrangement uses TRBV15 and TRBJ2-3, with D perhaps matching TRBD2 (6 bases). Sample: peripheral blood. The clonotype comes from a woman of 80 years or more with COVID-19, enrolled during active disease. The CDR3 spells CATSRDYGLTGTQYF. The CDR3 DNA sequence: TGTGCCACCAGCAGAGATTATGGACTAACGGGTACGCAGTATTTT.